The table lists the clone carrying this T cell receptor beta chain with a few counts. Its antigen is undetermined. The study based diagnoses on clinical symptoms, serum thyroxine and TRAb, thyroid ultrasound and orbital computed tomography. Amplified TCR beta CDR3 regions came from RNA transcripts. The TCR CDR3 was amplified in a first-round RT-PCR using the HTBI primer set. TCRdb used MiXCR to reprocess the multiplex PCR reads, holding one entry per CDR3 protein. Of hundreds of thousands of distinct CDR3 sequences in the sample, 46% were seen once. This sample stems from a study of T cells in Graves' hyperthyroidism and ophthalmopathy. The CDR3 has 15 amino acids. Trimming stripped 5 bases from V and 5 bases from J, with 19 bases between. Germline CDR1 and CDR2: LNHDA and SQIVND (reference sequence). Findings and caveats of the study: Expanded thyroid clonotypes (above 0.001) were mostly also found in blood.

This rearrangement joins TRBV19 to TRBJ2-7; perhaps TRBD2 as D (6 bases). Sequenced: peripheral blood or thyroid tissue (not recorded which). This receptor was taken from a woman younger than 35 with Graves' hyperthyroidism. The CDR3 is CASSLPGPSVHEQYF. The CDR3 region has the DNA TGTGCCAGTAGTTTACCGGGACCTAGCGTCCACGAGCAGTACTTC.